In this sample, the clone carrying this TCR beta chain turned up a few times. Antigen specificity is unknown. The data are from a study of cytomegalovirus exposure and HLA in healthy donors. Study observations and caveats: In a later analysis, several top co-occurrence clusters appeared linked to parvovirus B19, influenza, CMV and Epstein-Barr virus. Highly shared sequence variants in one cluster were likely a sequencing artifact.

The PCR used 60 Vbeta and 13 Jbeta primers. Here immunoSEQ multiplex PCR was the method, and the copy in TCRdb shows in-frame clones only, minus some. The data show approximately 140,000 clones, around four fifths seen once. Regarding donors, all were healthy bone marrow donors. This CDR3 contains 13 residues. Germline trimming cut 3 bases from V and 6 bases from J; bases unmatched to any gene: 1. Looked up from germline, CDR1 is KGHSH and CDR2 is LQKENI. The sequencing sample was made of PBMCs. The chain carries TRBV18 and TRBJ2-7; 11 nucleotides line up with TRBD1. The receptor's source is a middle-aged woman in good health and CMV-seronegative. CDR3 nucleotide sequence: TGTGCCAGCTCACCCGGGACAGGGGGCGAGCAGTACTTC. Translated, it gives CASSPGTGGEQYF.